The rows below give T cell receptor beta chains drawn from one sample of a study of shared clonotypes between healthy human individuals. Produced via immunoSEQ multiplex PCR; TCRdb's table is partial and in-frame only. The data show about 2.2 million clones, with approximately 92% seen just once and about 1.7% held by the top ten. Sequences were obtained from naive CD8+ T cells from PBMCs. All receptors come from a man aged 18-30 years in good health. Some clones in this sample may be carry-over from other donors' samples. CDR3s include the opening cysteine and the closing phenylalanine or tryptophan. Fields, in order: V gene, CDR3 length, clone size, D gene, J gene, CDR3 DNA, CDR3 protein. D genes are given only for firm matches. The listing skips clone size in some rows; elsewhere it reads once, few, many or a size class.

TRBV9,16,-,-,TRBJ2-7,TGTGCCAGCAGCGTATCTCCGGGAGTAAGCTCCTACGAGCAGTACTTC,CASSVSPGVSSYEQYF
TRBV9,15,-,TRBD2,TRBJ2-7,TGTGCCAGCAGCGTAGCGGGGACTAGCTCCTACGAGCAGTACTTC,CASSVAGTSSYEQYF
TRBV4-1,14,once,-,TRBJ1-1,TGCGCCAGCAGCCAGGGGGGGGTGAACACTGAAGCTTTCTTT,CASSQGGVNTEAFF
TRBV28,14,-,-,TRBJ2-5,TGTGCCAGCAGAAACACAGGTGATTGGGAGACCCAGTACTTC,CASRNTGDWETQYF
TRBV7-9,14,-,-,TRBJ2-1,TGTGCCAGCAGCCGCGAGGCCAGGGGCAATGAGCAGTTCTTC,CASSREARGNEQFF
TRBV27,16,-,TRBD2,TRBJ2-1,TGTGCCAGCAGTTTTGCAGCGGGAGAGACCTACAATGAGCAGTTCTTC,CASSFAAGETYNEQFF
TRBV19,16,-,-,TRBJ1-2,TGTGCCAGTAGTTTCGGTCCGCAGGGCGGGGACTATGGCTACACCTTC,CASSFGPQGGDYGYTF
TRBV7-9,16,-,TRBD2,TRBJ2-1,TGTGCCAGCAGCTTAACAGCGGGAGGGGCCTACAATGAGCAGTTCTTC,CASSLTAGGAYNEQFF
TRBV28,15,-,TRBD1,TRBJ1-1,TGTGCCAGCAGTCCGAGACGGACAGGGGGGACTGAAGCTTTCTTT,CASSPRRTGGTEAFF
TRBV6-5,12,-,-,TRBJ2-7,TGTGCCAGCGGGGCAGGACCCTACGAGCAGTACTTC,CASGAGPYEQYF
TRBV30,12,few,-,TRBJ1-1,TGTGCCTGGAGCTTCGTGAACACTGAAGCTTTCTTT,CAWSFVNTEAFF
TRBV5-5,16,-,TRBD1,TRBJ1-2,TGTGCCAGCAGCTTGGCCGACAGGGGCGTAAGCTATGGCTACACCTTC,CASSLADRGVSYGYTF
TRBV6-5,15,-,TRBD2,TRBJ2-1,TGTGCCAGCAGTCAACTAGCGGGCTCCTACAATGAGCAGTTCTTC,CASSQLAGSYNEQFF
TRBV27,14,once,-,TRBJ2-1,TGTGCCAGCAGTTTGGGTGGGTCTTACAATGAGCAGTTCTTC,CASSLGGSYNEQFF
TRBV19,10,-,-,TRBJ2-1,TGTGCCACAGGGACCAATGAGCAGTTCTTC,CATGTNEQFF
TRBV4-1,16,-,-,TRBJ2-1,TGCGCCAGCAGCCAAGACGAGACCCAGCGGAGGCATGAGCAGTTCTTC,CASSQDETQRRHEQFF
TRBV7-9,12,-,-,TRBJ1-2,TGTGCCAGCAGCCGGGGGGTGGCGGGGTACACCTTC,CASSRGVAGYTF
TRBV7-8,13,-,-,TRBJ2-3,TGTGCCAGCAGCTTAGCCTACACAGATACGCAGTATTTT,CASSLAYTDTQYF
TRBV27,16,-,TRBD2,TRBJ2-7,TGTGCCAGCAGTTTACACTTAGCGGGAGAAATCTACGAGCAGTACTTC,CASSLHLAGEIYEQYF
TRBV13,13,-,-,TRBJ1-1,TGTGCCAGCAGCCGGGCCATGAACACTGAAGCTTTCTTT,CASSRAMNTEAFF
TRBV7-8,16,-,TRBD2,TRBJ2-1,TGTGCCAGCACCGGAAGACTAGCGGGAGTCTATAATGAGCAGTTCTTC,CASTGRLAGVYNEQFF
TRBV7-9,15,-,-,TRBJ1-3,TGTGCCAGCAGCTTATCTATTTCCCCTGGAAACACCATATATTTT,CASSLSISPGNTIYF
TRBV2,14,-,TRBD2,TRBJ2-3,TGTGCCAGCAGGGGCCACCTAGCGGGAGATACGCAGTATTTT,CASRGHLAGDTQYF
TRBV7-3,9,-,-,TRBJ1-4,TGTGTCCGGCAGTCGAGTACGTTTTTT,CVRQSSTFF
TRBV2,15,-,TRBD1,TRBJ2-7,TGTGCCAGCACCGACGGGACAGCGAGCTCCTACGAGCAGTACTTC,CASTDGTASSYEQYF
TRBV6-6,14,-,-,TRBJ1-3,TGTGCCAGCAGTTACTCGGCTCCTGGGGACACCATATATTTT,CASSYSAPGDTIYF
TRBV7-6,14,-,-,TRBJ1-2,TGTGCCAGCAGCTCCACGGCGGGCGGTTATGGCTACACCTTC,CASSSTAGGYGYTF
TRBV5-4,14,-,-,TRBJ1-1,TGTGCCAGCAGCTTGGGACACATAGACACTGAAGCTTTCTTT,CASSLGHIDTEAFF
TRBV10-3,15,-,-,TRBJ2-7,TGTGCCATCGGGATCTCCCGGGACGGTCCCTACGAGCAGTACTTC,CAIGISRDGPYEQYF
TRBV6-1,17,-,-,TRBJ1-5,TGTGCCAGCAGTGATCGGGGTAGGCCCCTAATGGGACAGCCCCAGCATTTT,CASSDRGRPLMGQPQHF
TRBV7-2,15,-,-,TRBJ2-2,TGTGCCAGCAGCTTAAGGACAGAGGGCACCGGGGAGCTGTTTTTT,CASSLRTEGTGELFF
TRBV6-1,15,-,-,TRBJ2-1,TGTGCCAGCAGAGGGGGGGGAAGGAGTTACAATGAGCAGTTCTTC,CASRGGGRSYNEQFF
TRBV6-6,15,once,-,TRBJ2-3,TGTGCCAGCAGTTACTCTGCCATGTACGAAGATACGCAGTATTTT,CASSYSAMYEDTQYF
TRBV11-2,10,-,-,TRBJ2-7,TGTGCCAGCAGCTTAAGCGAGCAGTACTTC,CASSLSEQYF
TRBV7-2,17,-,-,TRBJ1-2,TGTGCCAGCAGCTTGAGCCAGGGAGTAGGAAGGCTCGGTGGCTACACCTTC,CASSLSQGVGRLGGYTF
TRBV28,12,-,-,TRBJ2-2,TGTGCCAGCAGTGCGACAGCCGGGGAGCTGTTTTTT,CASSATAGELFF
TRBV9,17,-,-,TRBJ2-7,TGTGCCAGCAGCACCTCCTGGAGGGGGGCGGGTGCCTACGAGCAGTACTTC,CASSTSWRGAGAYEQYF
TRBV15,15,-,-,TRBJ2-2,TGTGCCACCAGCAGAGACGCTAGCCCTCCCGGGGAGCTGTTTTTT,CATSRDASPPGELFF
TRBV11-2,18,-,-,TRBJ2-3,TGTGCCAGCAGCTTAAATCTAGGACGGCAGGGGATCACAGATACGCAGTATTTT,CASSLNLGRQGITDTQYF
TRBV7-3,15,-,-,TRBJ2-3,TGTGCCAGCAGCCCCCAAGGGAGGTTCACAGATACGCAGTATTTT,CASSPQGRFTDTQYF
TRBV30,17,-,-,TRBJ1-4,TGTGCCTGGAGTGTTGGGCGGGGCTCTCCAACTAATGAAAAACTGTTTTTT,CAWSVGRGSPTNEKLFF
TRBV2,14,-,TRBD2,TRBJ2-7,TGTGCCAGTGGTAAGACTAGCGGGTCGTGGGAGCAGTACTTC,CASGKTSGSWEQYF
TRBV4-1,15,-,TRBD1,TRBJ1-2,TGCGCCAGCAGCCATCGACAGGGCCCCAATGATGGCTACACCTTC,CASSHRQGPNDGYTF
TRBV7-3,14,-,-,TRBJ2-2,TGTGCCAGCAGCTTATCTCCGAACACCGGGGAGCTGTTTTTT,CASSLSPNTGELFF
TRBV28,13,few,-,TRBJ1-1,TGTGCCAGCAGCCCATGGGAGAACACTGAAGCTTTCTTT,CASSPWENTEAFF
TRBV10-3,15,-,TRBD1,TRBJ1-2,TGTGCCATCAGTGAGTTAGGACAGGGATCGTATGGCTACACCTTC,CAISELGQGSYGYTF
TRBV4-1,16,-,-,TRBJ2-5,TGCGCCAGCAGCCACCTCCCACATTCAGCGCCGGAGACCCAGTACTTC,CASSHLPHSAPETQYF
TRBV6-1,14,-,-,TRBJ1-2,TGTGCCAGCAGTGACAGGACGGTAATCTATGGCTACACCTTC,CASSDRTVIYGYTF
TRBV13,15,-,-,TRBJ2-1,TGTGCCAGCAGCTTAAAACCAGAAACTTTCAATGAGCAGTTCTTC,CASSLKPETFNEQFF
TRBV5-3,15,-,TRBD2,TRBJ2-7,TGTGCCAGATTCGGCGGGGGAGGAGCCCCCTACGAGCAGTACTTC,CARFGGGGAPYEQYF
TRBV5-1,12,once,-,TRBJ2-5,TGCGCCAGCAGCTTGGGGTTGGAGACCCAGTACTTC,CASSLGLETQYF
TRBV19,15,-,-,TRBJ2-7,TGTGCCAGTAGTATGGCCCAGGGGAGCTTCTACGAGCAGTACTTC,CASSMAQGSFYEQYF
TRBV7-2,17,-,TRBD1,TRBJ1-1,TGTGCCAGCAGCCCCAGGACAGGGGGATTAATGAACACTGAAGCTTTCTTT,CASSPRTGGLMNTEAFF
TRBV1,18,once,-,TRBJ2-5,TGCACCAGCAGCCAAGAGTGGGTAGCGGGAGGGGGCCAAGAGACCCAGTACTTC,CTSSQEWVAGGGQETQYF
TRBV11-2,15,once,-,TRBJ1-2,TGTGCCAGCAGCTTATTACCAGGGAAGAACTATGGCTACACCTTC,CASSLLPGKNYGYTF
TRBV4-1,17,once,-,TRBJ2-2,TGCGCCAGCAGCCAGGGGACATGGCCAAAGAACACCGGGGAGCTGTTTTTT,CASSQGTWPKNTGELFF
TRBV7-9,16,-,-,TRBJ1-2,TGTGCCAGCAGCGATCCCGCGGGGCGGTCCTTCTATGGCTACACCTTC,CASSDPAGRSFYGYTF
TRBV27,14,-,-,TRBJ1-2,TGTGCCAGCAGTTTCGGGGGACTGAACTATGGCTACACCTTC,CASSFGGLNYGYTF
TRBV13,16,-,-,TRBJ2-7,TGTGCCAGCAGCTTAGGCCGGGCAGCCCAGCGCTACGAGCAGTACTTC,CASSLGRAAQRYEQYF